This TCR beta chain originates from a study of cytomegalovirus exposure and HLA in healthy donors. Study-wide findings and caveats: 164 TCR beta chains were listed as cytomegalovirus-associated.

The donors were members of the validation cohort comprising approximately 110 subjects, separate from the roughly 670-subject first cohort. TCRdb's copy holds only in-frame clones and misses some; the assay was immunoSEQ multiplex PCR. The sample has over 60,000 clones; 96% are singletons. A note on this clone: Its antigen remains unknown.

V lost 5 bases to trimming and J lost 3 bases, with 11 bases between them. The CDR3 is made up of 13 amino acids. Germline CDR1 and CDR2: MNHEY and SVGAGI. Source material: PBMCs. The receptor was derived from a man aged 18 to 29 in good health and CMV-seronegative. The rearrangement uses TRBV6-5 and TRBJ2-7; a possible D gene is TRBD2 (6 bases). The CDR3 is CASSNSGYYEQYF. CDR3 DNA: TGTGCCAGCAGTAATAGCGGTTACTACGAGCAGTACTTC.